These 12 T cell receptor beta chains were sequenced from one sample in a study of sequential checkpoint blockade in melanoma. As for treatment: randomized to nivolumab then ipilimumab (arm A) or the reverse (arm B). Data came from immunoSEQ multiplex PCR; TCRdb stores just in-frame clones and leaves some out. The table has over 15,000 clones, about two thirds seen once. Here the sequenced sample was CD8+ T cells sorted from blood (inferred from file names), taken from a patient given nivolumab and ipilimumab in sequence. These receptors came from a human donor with melanoma.

This clone was recorded only once. This chain uses TRBV27 with TRBJ2-3; D is undetermined. The CDR3 has 13 amino acids. Trimming pared 3 bases from V and 2 bases from J, leaving 6 bases between. CDR1 is MNHEY, CDR2 SMNVEV, per germline (reference sequence). DNA of the CDR3: TGTGCCAGCAGTTTCAGTTTCACAGATACGCAGTATTTT. Translating gives CASSFSFTDTQYF.

V gene TRBV9 combines with J gene TRBJ1-1; D might be TRBD1 (6 bases). CDR3 size: 14 residues. In germline, CDR1 is SGDLS, CDR2 YYNGEE. V gave up 2 bases and J gave up 1 base, with 9 bases separating them. The CDR3 sequence is CASSVGQPNTEAFF. CDR3 bases: TGTGCCAGCAGCGTTGGACAGCCGAACACTGAAGCTTTCTTT. The entire variable domain, with the rest obtained from reference TRBV9 and TRBJ1-1, is as follows: DSGVTQTPKHLITATGQRVTLRCSPRSGDLSVYWYQQSLDQGLQFLIQYYNGEERAKGNILERFSAQQFPDLHSELNLSSLELGDSALYFCASSVGQPNTEAFFGQGTRLTVV.

CDR3 region: CASSDPGTSGFYNEQFF. The CDR3 DNA is TGTGCCAGCAGCGATCCGGGGACTAGCGGATTCTACAATGAGCAGTTCTTC. The chain couples TRBV7-6 to TRBJ2-1, with 11 bases that match TRBD2. Germline CDR1 is SGHVS and CDR2 is FNYEAQ. CDR3 size: 17 residues. Germline trimming cut 5 bases from V and 3 bases from J; bases unmatched to any gene: 9. The variable domain in full, completed from reference TRBV7-6 and TRBJ2-1, reads GAGVSQSPRYKVTKRGQDVALRCDPISGHVSLYWYRQALGQGPEFLTYFNYEAQQDKSGLPNDRFSAERPEGSISTLTIQRTEQRDSAMYRCASSDPGTSGFYNEQFFGPGTRLTVL.

The chain recombines TRBV11-2 with TRBJ1-1; D not resolved. The V and J ends lost 0 bases and 3 bases respectively, with 14 bases between them. This CDR3 has 16 amino acids. Germline CDR1 is SGHAT and CDR2 is FQNNGV. Here the CDR3 DNA reads TGTGCCAGCAGCTTAGAAAGGTCCAGGTGGGACACTGAAGCTTTCTTT. Its protein product is CASSLERSRWDTEAFF.

The gene calls are TRBV7-6 and TRBJ1-2; D is perhaps TRBD1 (6 bases). In germline, CDR1 is SGHVS, CDR2 FNYEAQ. The V end was cut by 5 bases, the J end by 6 bases, with 19 bases between. The CDR3 is 15 amino acids. DNA of the CDR3: TGTGCCAGCAGCCCCTTAATGGGGGCCAGAAATGGCTACACCTTC. This codes for CASSPLMGARNGYTF.

The chain has TRBV28 and TRBJ2-6; 7 positions match TRBD2. J lost 1 base, V lost 2 bases, and 2 bases had no gene match. The CDR3 is made up of 16 amino acids. Germline V gene sequence: CDR1 MDHEN, CDR2 SYDVKM. As DNA, the CDR3 is TGTGCCAGCAGTTTAGGGGGGGTGTCTGGGGCCAACGTCCTGACTTTC. Translation: CASSLGGVSGANVLTF. Using reference TRBV28 and TRBJ2-6 for the parts outside the CDR3, the full variable domain is DVKVTQSSRYLVKRTGEKVFLECVQDMDHENMFWYRQDPGLGLRLIYFSYDVKMKEKGDIPEGYSVSREKKERFSLILESASTNQTSMYLCASSLGGVSGANVLTFGAGSRLTVL.

This chain joins TRBV11-2 and TRBJ2-1; D possibly corresponds to TRBD2 (5 bases). The CDR3 loop spans 16 amino acids. V shed 1 base and J shed 2 bases, with 12 bases lying between them. Germline lookup yields CDR1 SGHAT and CDR2 FQNNGV. The DNA for the CDR3 is TGTGCCAGCAGCTTAGCGACTACCACCACCTACAATGAGCAGTTCTTC. Protein product: CASSLATTTTYNEQFF.

The chain couples TRBV19 to TRBJ2-7, with D possibly TRBD2 on 5 matching bases. CDR3 length equals 12 residues. The ends were cut back, 4 bases at V and 7 bases at J, with 11 bases in the middle. CDR1 and CDR2 from the germline V gene are LNHDA and SQIVND (reference sequence). Here the CDR3 reads CASSTHRREQYF. The DNA for the CDR3 is TGTGCCAGTAGTACCCATCGGAGGGAGCAGTACTTC.

The chain recombines TRBV6-5 with TRBJ1-5; weak D call: TRBD1 (6 bases). Germline V lookup: CDR1 MNHEY, CDR2 SVGAGI. Trimming shortened V by 0 bases and J by 3 bases, and 9 bases separated the two germline ends. CDR3 size: 15 residues. CDR3 bases: TGTGCCAGCAGTTACTCGTACAGGGTCAATCAGCCCCAGCATTTT. Translating it yields CASSYSYRVNQPQHF.

The chain combines TRBV30 with TRBJ2-7; perhaps TRBD1 as D (6 bases). Germline V gene data show CDR1 as GTSNPN and CDR2 as SVGIG (reference sequence). The germline V and J ends were trimmed by 5 bases and 5 bases, with 16 bases remaining between them. CDR3 length: 13 residues. CDR3 in amino acids: CAWGSGVRDEQYF. The CDR3 DNA is TGTGCCTGGGGATCAGGGGTAAGGGACGAGCAGTACTTC.

V and J are TRBV10-3 and TRBJ2-1; TRBD2 might be the D (6 bases). The CDR3 spans 15 residues. Germline V gene lookup returns CDR1 ENHRY and CDR2 SYGVKD. V lost 0 bases to trimming and J lost 8 bases, with 14 bases between them. Written as DNA, the CDR3 is TGTGCCATCAGTGAGTCGATCGGGGGTAGGGATGAGCAGTTCTTC. It is translated as CAISESIGGRDEQFF.

The CDR3 DNA reads as TGTGCCAGCAGCTTAATACTAGCGCCCTCGAGCTCCTACAATGAGCAGTTCTTC. Translated: CASSLILAPSSSYNEQFF. The rearrangement uses TRBV11-2 and TRBJ2-1; TRBD2 matches at 7 bases. V lost 2 bases, J lost 0 bases, and 10 bases stayed unmatched. CDR1 is SGHAT and CDR2 is FQNNGV in the germline V gene. CDR3 length equals 18 residues.